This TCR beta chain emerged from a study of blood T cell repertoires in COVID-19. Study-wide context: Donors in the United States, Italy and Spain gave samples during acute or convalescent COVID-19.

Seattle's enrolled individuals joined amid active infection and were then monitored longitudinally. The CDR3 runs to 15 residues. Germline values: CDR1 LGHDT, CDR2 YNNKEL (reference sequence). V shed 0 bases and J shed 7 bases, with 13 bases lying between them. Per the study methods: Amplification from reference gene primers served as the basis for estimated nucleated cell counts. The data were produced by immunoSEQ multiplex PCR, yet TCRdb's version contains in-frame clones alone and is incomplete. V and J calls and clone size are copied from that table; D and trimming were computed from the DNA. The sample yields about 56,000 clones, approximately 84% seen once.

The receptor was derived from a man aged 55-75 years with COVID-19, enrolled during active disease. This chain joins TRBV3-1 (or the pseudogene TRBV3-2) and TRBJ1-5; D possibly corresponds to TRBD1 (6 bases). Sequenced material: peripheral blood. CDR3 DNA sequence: TGTGCCAGCAGCCAAGATCCGGCAGGGGAACAGCCCCAGCATTTT. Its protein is CASSQDPAGEQPQHF.